These 19 T cell receptor beta chains came from one sample sequenced in a study of early T cells in non-severe SARS-CoV-2 infection. TCRdb analysed the 5' RACE reads with MiXCR anew, one entry per CDR3 protein. This sample has about 83,000 distinct CDR3 sequences, with 9% to 15% found just once. The sequencing input was whole blood. The receptors stem from an adult who was a healthcare worker with PCR-confirmed SARS-CoV-2 infection or an uninfected control (not recorded which).

This clonotype was recorded a few times. The chain carries TRBV7-9 and TRBJ2-2, with 12 bases identical to TRBD2. Trimming at V came to 4 bases and at J to 5 bases, leaving 11 bases not matched to a gene. This CDR3 is 18 amino acids long. Germline CDR1 is SEHNR and CDR2 is FQNEAQ (reference sequence). The CDR3 coding sequence is TGTGCCAGCAGCTCGGCCTCTAGCGGGAGGGCCGGAACCGGGGAGCTGTTTTTT. Translation: CASSSASSGRAGTGELFF.

The chain links TRBV29-1 to TRBJ1-3; D is uncertain. V dropped 7 bases and J dropped 7 bases, with 17 bases sitting between them. The CDR3 covers 13 residues. The V gene's germline CDR1 is SQVTM and CDR2 ANQGSEA. The CDR3 bases are TGCAGCGCGATGACCGTCCGAGAGAACACCATATATTTT. Translating it yields CSAMTVRENTIYF.

This clonotype appeared many times. The chain carries TRBV7-9 and TRBJ2-1; maybe TRBD2 (5 bases). The CDR3 consists of 15 residues. Germline V gives CDR1 SEHNR, CDR2 FQNEAQ (reference sequence). V was cut by 1 base and J by 7 bases, with 14 bases left in between. The CDR3 loop reads CASSLVTTLQNEQFF. The CDR3 nucleotides read TGTGCCAGCAGCTTAGTGACTACATTACAGAATGAGCAGTTCTTC. The entire variable domain, with the rest obtained from reference TRBV7-9 and TRBJ2-1, is as follows: DTGVSQNPRHKITKRGQNVTFRCDPISEHNRLYWYRQTLGQGPEFLTYFQNEAQLEKSRLLSDRFSAERPKGSFSTLEIQRTEQGDSAMYLCASSLVTTLQNEQFFGPGTRLTVL.

This clonotype was seen a single time. This rearrangement joins TRBV24-1 to TRBJ2-2; D possibly corresponds to TRBD1 (5 bases). Germline V CDR1 and CDR2: KGHDR, SFDVKD. The CDR3 spans 15 residues. V lost 5 bases and J 6 bases, leaving 15 bases between the germline ends. CDR3: CATSAGRVGAGELFF. The CDR3 DNA is TGTGCCACCAGTGCGGGCAGGGTCGGCGCCGGGGAGCTGTTTTTT.

This clonotype was found a few times. V usage is TRBV5-4 and J usage is TRBJ2-5, with a possible D match to TRBD1 (6 bases). The germline gives CDR1 SGHNT, CDR2 YYREEE (reference sequence). V was clipped by 1 base and J by 5 bases, with 12 bases between them. This CDR3 contains 14 residues. The CDR3 spells CASSLSGDVETQYF. The CDR3 DNA sequence: TGTGCCAGCAGCTTGTCAGGGGATGTGGAGACCCAGTACTTC.

Only a few counts were recorded for this clonotype. This sequence joins TRBV5-1 and TRBJ1-1, with D possibly TRBD1 on 5 matching bases. The CDR3 runs to 14 residues. The germline V gene has CDR1 SGHRS and CDR2 YFSETQ. The V end was cut by 1 base, the J end by 4 bases, with 11 bases between. For the CDR3, the DNA is TGCGCCAGCAGCTTGAGAGGGGAGGGCACTGAAGCTTTCTTT. Residues: CASSLRGEGTEAFF.

The chain couples TRBV29-1 to TRBJ1-5; no definite D call. This CDR3 comprises 13 residues. Trimming stripped 5 bases from V and 0 bases from J, with 8 bases between. Germline-derived CDR1 and CDR2 are SQVTM and ANQGSEA. The CDR3 is CSVLVDSNQPQHF. The CDR3 nucleotides are TGCAGCGTTTTAGTTGATAGCAATCAGCCCCAGCATTTT.

There are a few counts of this clonotype. The gene calls are TRBV7-2 and TRBJ2-1; D possibly corresponds to TRBD2 (6 bases). The CDR3 is made up of 16 amino acids. Germline V gene sequence: CDR1 SGHTA, CDR2 FQGNSA. V was pared by 5 bases and J by 3 bases, with 17 bases between. The CDR3 loop reads CASSPKTSLSYNEQFF. CDR3 in DNA: TGTGCCAGCAGCCCGAAGACTAGTCTTAGCTACAATGAGCAGTTCTTC.

This chain joins TRBV18 and TRBJ1-1; no clear D. Between the trimmed V and J ends, which lost 5 bases and 3 bases, there was a span of 10 bases. Germline V lookup: CDR1 KGHSH, CDR2 LQKENI. CDR3 length: 13 residues. CDR3 loop: CASSVLEHTEAFF. The CDR3, as DNA: TGTGCCAGCTCAGTACTTGAACACACTGAAGCTTTCTTT. The entire variable domain, with the rest obtained from reference TRBV18 and TRBJ1-1, is as follows: NAGVMQNPRHLVRRRGQEARLRCSPMKGHSHVYWYRQLPEEGLKFMVYLQKENIIDESGMPKERFSAEFPKEGPSILRIQQVVRGDSAAYFCASSVLEHTEAFFGQGTRLTVV.

This clonotype has just a few counts. The V gene is TRBV5-4, the J gene TRBJ1-1; a possible D gene is TRBD1 (6 bases). Germline V gene sequence: CDR1 SGHNT, CDR2 YYREEE (reference sequence). CDR3 length: 14 residues. Trimming stripped 3 bases from V and 5 bases from J, with 14 bases between. CDR3 region: CASSSVGGGTEAFF. The CDR3 DNA is TGTGCCAGCAGCTCCGTAGGGGGAGGGACTGAAGCTTTCTTT.

This clonotype was counted many times. The rearrangement links TRBV6-2 or TRBV6-3 to TRBJ2-1, with D perhaps matching TRBD1 (5 bases). The CDR3 extends over 17 amino acids. Germline CDR1 reads MNHEY; CDR2 reads SVGEGT. Trimming took 1 base from V and 0 from J, leaving 13 bases between them. The chain's CDR3 is CASSYWVGVGSYNEQFF. For the CDR3, the DNA is TGTGCCAGCAGTTACTGGGTAGGGGTTGGCTCCTACAATGAGCAGTTCTTC.

CDR3 amino acids: CASSSRSVWDTIYF. CDR3 in DNA: TGCGCCAGCAGCTCCCGCTCCGTTTGGGACACCATATATTTT. This rearrangement joins TRBV5-1 to TRBJ1-3, with D unclear. The CDR3 sequence is 14 residues long. The germline V gene encodes CDR1 SGHRS and CDR2 YFSETQ. The V and J ends lost 3 bases and 8 bases respectively, with 15 bases between them.

This clonotype occurred a few times. The J gene is TRBJ2-5, the V gene TRBV3-1; 7 bases match TRBD1. This CDR3 spans 13 amino acids. Trimming cost V 4 bases and J 9 bases; bases outside gene matches: 8. CDR1 and CDR2 from the germline V gene are LGHDT and YNNKEL (reference sequence). The DNA for the CDR3 is TGTGCCAGCAGCCTGGGACAGCCCGGGGCCCAGTACTTC. It codes for CASSLGQPGAQYF.

This clonotype was observed a few times. The rearrangement uses TRBV11-1 and TRBJ2-1; 8 bases agree with TRBD1. Unmatched junction bases numbered 7, after V lost 5 bases and J lost 4 bases. The CDR3 length is 15 residues. Germline V gives CDR1 SGHAT, CDR2 FQDESV (reference sequence). The CDR3 DNA is TGTGCCAGCAGCACCGGACAGGGCCAATACAATGAGCAGTTCTTC. It is translated as CASSTGQGQYNEQFF.

The chain combines TRBV5-1 with TRBJ2-4, with 14 bases aligning to TRBD2. Trimming cost V 4 bases and J 0 bases; bases outside gene matches: 3. The length of the CDR3 is 17 residues. CDR1 SGHRS and CDR2 YFSETQ come from the germline V gene. The CDR3 bases are TGCGCCAGCAGCGGGACTAGCGGGAGCATAGCCAAAAACATTCAGTACTTC. Protein product: CASSGTSGSIAKNIQYF.

This clonotype was observed a single time. The CDR3 end shows no conserved phenylalanine or tryptophan, and so a read error is likely. No DNA is shown, since the ends of the CDR3 on it are uncertain; the CDR3 is the one TCRdb lists. The chain uses TRBV2 and TRBJ2-1; TRBD2, the table's D call, was not compared with the DNA. Germline V gene data show CDR1 as SNHLY and CDR2 as FYNNEI. The CDR3 is 13 amino acids in total, end residues counted. The CDR3 sequence is CASRTDVAGVEFI.

This chain links TRBV19 with TRBJ2-7; 7 nucleotides align to TRBD2. With 3 bases clipped from V and 2 bases from J, the junction kept 7 bases outside the gene matches. CDR1 and CDR2 (germline): LNHDA, SQIVND (reference sequence). CDR3 length equals 15 residues. The CDR3 loop reads CASSIGPSGPYEQYF. The CDR3 nucleotides are TGTGCCAGTAGTATCGGGCCTAGCGGACCCTACGAGCAGTACTTC. The entire variable domain, with the rest obtained from reference TRBV19 and TRBJ2-7, is as follows: DGGITQSPKYLFRKEGQNVTLSCEQNLNHDAMYWYRQDPGQGLRLIYYSQIVNDFQKGDIAEGYSVSREKKESFPLTVTSAQKNPTAFYLCASSIGPSGPYEQYFGPGTRLTVT.

This clonotype appeared many times. The chain uses TRBV28 and TRBJ2-1; the match to TRBD1 covers 7 bases. V was pared by 6 bases and J by 9 bases, with 8 bases of the junction left unmatched. Germline V gene data show CDR1 as MDHEN and CDR2 as SYDVKM. The CDR3 loop spans 13 amino acids. CDR3 residues: CASRGLDRREQFF. The CDR3 coding sequence is TGTGCCAGCAGGGGCCTGGACAGGCGTGAGCAGTTCTTC.

This clonotype was counted ten times or more. The rearrangement links TRBV7-6 to TRBJ2-4, with D tentatively TRBD1 (6 bases). The germline gives CDR1 SGHVS, CDR2 FNYEAQ. The CDR3 runs to 17 residues. Trimming cost V 5 bases and J 0 bases, with 17 bases left between them. The CDR3 reads CASSAIFAGEAKNIQYF. The CDR3, as DNA: TGTGCCAGCAGCGCAATTTTTGCAGGGGAAGCCAAAAACATTCAGTACTTC.